The entry below gives a single TCR beta chain sequence along with its context. Its antigen is unknown. These data are taken from a study of T cell repertoires in cytomegalovirus infection. Study findings and constraints: Dominating the ex vivo response were HLA-C-restricted CMV-specific TCR beta clonotypes.

CDR1 and CDR2 (germline): KGHDR, SFDVKD. The CDR3 is 16 residues long. V shed 6 bases and J 2 bases; nucleotides not matched to a gene: 9. TCRdb used MiXCR to reprocess the reads, holding one entry per CDR3 protein. The repertoire holds more than 650,000 distinct CDR3 sequences, with 35% as singletons. The V gene is TRBV24-1, the J gene TRBJ2-1, with TRBD1 matching 7 bases. The receptor's source is a human donor in good health (CMV status not recorded). Some clones in this sample may be carry-over from other donors' samples. The sequenced sample was PBMCs. CDR3 sequence: CATSQPRGTAYNEQFF. CDR3 sequence (DNA): TGTGCCACCAGTCAACCAAGGGGGACAGCCTACAATGAGCAGTTCTTC.